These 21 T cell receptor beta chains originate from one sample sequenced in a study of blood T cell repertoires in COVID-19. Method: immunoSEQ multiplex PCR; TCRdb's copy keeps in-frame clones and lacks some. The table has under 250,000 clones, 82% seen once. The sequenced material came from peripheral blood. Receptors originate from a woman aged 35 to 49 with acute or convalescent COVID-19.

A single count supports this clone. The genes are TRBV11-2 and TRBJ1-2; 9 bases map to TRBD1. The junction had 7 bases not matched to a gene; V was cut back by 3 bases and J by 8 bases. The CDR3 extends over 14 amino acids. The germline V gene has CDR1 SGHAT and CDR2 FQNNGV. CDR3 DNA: TGTGCCAGCAGCTTGCCCGGGACAGGGAGAGGCTACACCTTC. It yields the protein CASSLPGTGRGYTF.

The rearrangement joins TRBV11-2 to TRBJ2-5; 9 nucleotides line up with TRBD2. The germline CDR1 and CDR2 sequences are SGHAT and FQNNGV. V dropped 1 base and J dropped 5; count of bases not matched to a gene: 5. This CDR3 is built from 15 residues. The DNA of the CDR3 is TGTGCCAGCAGCTTAGGTCTAGCGGGAACGGAGACCCAGTACTTC. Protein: CASSLGLAGTETQYF.

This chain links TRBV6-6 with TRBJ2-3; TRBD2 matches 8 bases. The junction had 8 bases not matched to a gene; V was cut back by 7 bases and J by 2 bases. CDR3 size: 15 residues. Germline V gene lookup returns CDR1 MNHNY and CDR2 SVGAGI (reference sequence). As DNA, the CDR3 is TGTGCCAGCATTTCGCGGGGGGTCGACACAGATACGCAGTATTTT. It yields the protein CASISRGVDTDTQYF.

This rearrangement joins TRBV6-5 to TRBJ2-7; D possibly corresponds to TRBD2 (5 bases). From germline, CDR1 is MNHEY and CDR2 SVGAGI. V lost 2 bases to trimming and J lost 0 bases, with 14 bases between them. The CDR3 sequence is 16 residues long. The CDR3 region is CASSYPTEGGSYEQYF. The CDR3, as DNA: TGTGCCAGCAGTTACCCAACAGAGGGTGGCTCCTACGAGCAGTACTTC.

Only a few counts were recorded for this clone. This CDR3 is CSTPQTGQTFF. The CDR3 bases are TGCAGCACCCCCCAGACCGGACAGACTTTCTTT. V and J are TRBV20-1 and TRBJ1-1, with a possible D match to TRBD1 (6 bases). The CDR3 sequence is 11 residues long. CDR1 and CDR2 (germline): DFQATT, SNEGSKA (reference sequence).

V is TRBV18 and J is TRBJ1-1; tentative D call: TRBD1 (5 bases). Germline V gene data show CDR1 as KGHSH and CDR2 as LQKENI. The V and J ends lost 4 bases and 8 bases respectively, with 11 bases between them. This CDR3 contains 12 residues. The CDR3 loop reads CASSRDSYEAFF. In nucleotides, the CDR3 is TGTGCCAGCTCACGCGACAGCTACGAAGCTTTCTTT.

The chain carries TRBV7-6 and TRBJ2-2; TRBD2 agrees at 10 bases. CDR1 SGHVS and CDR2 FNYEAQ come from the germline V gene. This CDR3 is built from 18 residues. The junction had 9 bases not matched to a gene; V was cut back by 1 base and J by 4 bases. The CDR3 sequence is CASSLEGPTSGVTGELFF. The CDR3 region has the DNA TGTGCCAGCAGCTTAGAGGGCCCCACTAGCGGGGTCACCGGGGAGCTGTTTTTT.

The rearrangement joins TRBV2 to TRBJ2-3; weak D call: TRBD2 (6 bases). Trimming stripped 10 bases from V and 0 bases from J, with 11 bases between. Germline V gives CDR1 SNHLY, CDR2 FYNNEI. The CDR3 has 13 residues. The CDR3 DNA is TGTGCCACCCTGGGGAGGAGCACAGATACGCAGTATTTT. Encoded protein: CATLGRSTDTQYF.

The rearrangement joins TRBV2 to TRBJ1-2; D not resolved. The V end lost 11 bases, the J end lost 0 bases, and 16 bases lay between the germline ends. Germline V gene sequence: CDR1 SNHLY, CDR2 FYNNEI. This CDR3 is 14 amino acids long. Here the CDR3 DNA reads TGTGCCTCCCGCGGGAGGGCAGCTAACTATGGCTACACCTTC. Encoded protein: CASRGRAANYGYTF.

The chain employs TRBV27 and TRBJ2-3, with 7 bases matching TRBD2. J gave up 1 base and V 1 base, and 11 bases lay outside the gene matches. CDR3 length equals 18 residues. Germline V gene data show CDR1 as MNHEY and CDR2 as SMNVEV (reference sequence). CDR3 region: CASSLLGYGGSGTDTQYF. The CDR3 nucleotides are TGTGCCAGCAGTTTATTGGGGTACGGCGGGAGCGGCACAGATACGCAGTATTTT.

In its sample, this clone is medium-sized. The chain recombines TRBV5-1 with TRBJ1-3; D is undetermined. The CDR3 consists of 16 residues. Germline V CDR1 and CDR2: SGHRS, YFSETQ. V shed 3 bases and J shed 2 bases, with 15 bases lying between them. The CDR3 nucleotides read TGCGCCAGCAGCTCTGTGGAGGGCGGAGCTGGAAACACCATATATTTT. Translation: CASSSVEGGAGNTIYF.

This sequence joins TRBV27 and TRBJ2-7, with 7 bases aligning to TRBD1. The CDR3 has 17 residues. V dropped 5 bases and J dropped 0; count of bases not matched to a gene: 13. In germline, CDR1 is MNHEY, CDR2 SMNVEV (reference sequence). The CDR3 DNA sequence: TGTGCCAGCAGTCACGTAACCTCAGGGGGAAGCTCCTACGAGCAGTACTTC. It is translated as CASSHVTSGGSSYEQYF.

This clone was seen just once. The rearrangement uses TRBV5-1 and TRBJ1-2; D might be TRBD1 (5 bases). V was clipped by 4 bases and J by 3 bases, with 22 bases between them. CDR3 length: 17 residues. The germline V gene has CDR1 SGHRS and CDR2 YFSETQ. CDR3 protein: CASSRQWGLRADYGYTF. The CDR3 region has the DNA TGCGCCAGCAGCCGGCAGTGGGGACTCCGGGCTGACTATGGCTACACCTTC.

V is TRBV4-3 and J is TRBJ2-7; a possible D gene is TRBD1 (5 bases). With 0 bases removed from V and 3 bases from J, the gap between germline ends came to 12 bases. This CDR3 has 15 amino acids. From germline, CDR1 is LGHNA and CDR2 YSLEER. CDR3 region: CASSQDWQGYYEQYF. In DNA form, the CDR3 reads TGCGCCAGCAGCCAAGATTGGCAGGGTTACTACGAGCAGTACTTC.

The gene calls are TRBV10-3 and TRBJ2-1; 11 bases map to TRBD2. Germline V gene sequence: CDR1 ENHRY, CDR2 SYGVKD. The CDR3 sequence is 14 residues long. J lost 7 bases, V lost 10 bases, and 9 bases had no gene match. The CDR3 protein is CATRPSGGPNEQFF. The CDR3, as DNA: TGTGCCACGAGGCCTAGCGGGGGGCCTAATGAGCAGTTCTTC.

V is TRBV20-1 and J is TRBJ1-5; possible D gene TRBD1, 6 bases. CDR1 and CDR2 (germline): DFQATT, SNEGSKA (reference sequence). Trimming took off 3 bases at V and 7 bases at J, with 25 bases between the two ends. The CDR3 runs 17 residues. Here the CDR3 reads CSASAFAGVVEDQPQHF. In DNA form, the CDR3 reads TGCAGTGCTAGTGCATTTGCAGGGGTGGTTGAGGACCAGCCCCAGCATTTT.

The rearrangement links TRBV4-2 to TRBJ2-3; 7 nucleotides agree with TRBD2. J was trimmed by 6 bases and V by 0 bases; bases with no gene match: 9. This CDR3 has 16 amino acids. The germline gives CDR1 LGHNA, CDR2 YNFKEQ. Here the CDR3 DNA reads TGTGCCAGCAGCCAAGATCCGAAGGGGAGGGCGGATACGCAGTATTTT. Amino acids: CASSQDPKGRADTQYF.

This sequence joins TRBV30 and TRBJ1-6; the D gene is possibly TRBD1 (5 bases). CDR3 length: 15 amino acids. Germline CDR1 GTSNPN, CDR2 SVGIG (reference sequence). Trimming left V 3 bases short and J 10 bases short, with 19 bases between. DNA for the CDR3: TGTGCCTGGAGACAGGCGACGGGACTATACTCACCCCTCCACTTT. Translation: CAWRQATGLYSPLHF.

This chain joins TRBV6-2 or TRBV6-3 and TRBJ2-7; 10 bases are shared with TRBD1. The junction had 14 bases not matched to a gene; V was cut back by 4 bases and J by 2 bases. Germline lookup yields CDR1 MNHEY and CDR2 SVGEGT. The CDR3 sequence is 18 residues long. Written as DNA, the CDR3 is TGTGCCAGCAGTTTTAACCGGGACAGGGGTGTGCCCCCCTACGAGCAGTACTTC. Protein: CASSFNRDRGVPPYEQYF.

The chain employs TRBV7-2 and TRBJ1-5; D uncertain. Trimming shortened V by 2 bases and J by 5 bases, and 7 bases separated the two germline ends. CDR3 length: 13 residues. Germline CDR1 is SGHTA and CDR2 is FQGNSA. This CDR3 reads CASSLNGDQPQHF. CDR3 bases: TGTGCCAGCAGCTTAAACGGAGATCAGCCCCAGCATTTT.

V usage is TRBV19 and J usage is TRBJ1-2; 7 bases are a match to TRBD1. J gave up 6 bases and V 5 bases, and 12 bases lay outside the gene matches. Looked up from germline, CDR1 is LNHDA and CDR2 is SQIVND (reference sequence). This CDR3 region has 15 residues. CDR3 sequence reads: CASSSRTGLVDGYTF. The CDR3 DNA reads TGTGCCAGTAGTTCTCGGACAGGTTTAGTGGATGGCTACACCTTC.